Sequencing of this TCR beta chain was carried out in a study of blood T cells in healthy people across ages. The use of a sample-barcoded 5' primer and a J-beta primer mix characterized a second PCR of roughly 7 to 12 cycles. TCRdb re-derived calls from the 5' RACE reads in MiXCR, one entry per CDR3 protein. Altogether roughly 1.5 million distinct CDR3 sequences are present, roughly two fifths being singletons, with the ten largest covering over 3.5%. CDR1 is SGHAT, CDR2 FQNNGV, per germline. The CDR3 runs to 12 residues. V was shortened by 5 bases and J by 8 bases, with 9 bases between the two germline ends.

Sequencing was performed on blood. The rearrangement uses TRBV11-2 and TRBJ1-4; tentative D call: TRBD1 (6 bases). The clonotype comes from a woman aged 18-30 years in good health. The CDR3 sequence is CASSRTEEKLFF. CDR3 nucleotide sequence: TGTGCCAGCAGCAGGACAGAAGAAAAACTGTTTTTT.